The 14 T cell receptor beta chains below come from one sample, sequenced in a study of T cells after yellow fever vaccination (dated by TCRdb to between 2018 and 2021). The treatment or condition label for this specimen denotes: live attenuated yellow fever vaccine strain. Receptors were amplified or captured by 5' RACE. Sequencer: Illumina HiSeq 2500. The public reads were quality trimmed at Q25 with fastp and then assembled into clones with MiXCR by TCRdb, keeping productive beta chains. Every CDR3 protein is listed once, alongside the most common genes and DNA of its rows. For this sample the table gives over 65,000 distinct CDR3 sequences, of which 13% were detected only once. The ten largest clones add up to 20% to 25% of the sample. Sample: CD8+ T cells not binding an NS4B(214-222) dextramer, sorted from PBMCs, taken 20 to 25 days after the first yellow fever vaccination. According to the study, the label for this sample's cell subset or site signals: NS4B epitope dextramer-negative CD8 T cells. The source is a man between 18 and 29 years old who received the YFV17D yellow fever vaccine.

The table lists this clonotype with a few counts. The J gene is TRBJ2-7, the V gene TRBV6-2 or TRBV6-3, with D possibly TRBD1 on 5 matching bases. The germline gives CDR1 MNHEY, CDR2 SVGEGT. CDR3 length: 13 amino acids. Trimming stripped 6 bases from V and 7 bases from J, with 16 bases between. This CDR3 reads CASSQGEKGEQYF. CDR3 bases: TGTGCCAGCAGCCAGGGTGAGAAAGGGGAGCAGTACTTC.

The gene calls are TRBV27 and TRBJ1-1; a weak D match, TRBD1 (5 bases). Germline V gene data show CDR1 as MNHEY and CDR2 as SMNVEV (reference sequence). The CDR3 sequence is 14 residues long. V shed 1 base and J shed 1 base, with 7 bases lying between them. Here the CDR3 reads CASSLFGGNTEAFF. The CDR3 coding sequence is TGTGCCAGCAGTTTATTCGGGGGGAACACTGAAGCTTTCTTT.

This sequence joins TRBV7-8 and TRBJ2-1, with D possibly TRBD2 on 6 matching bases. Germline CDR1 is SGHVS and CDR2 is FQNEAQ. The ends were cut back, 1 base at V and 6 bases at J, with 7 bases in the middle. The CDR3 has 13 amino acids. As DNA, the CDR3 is TGTGCCAGCAGCTTAGTGGGGGGCAATGAGCAGTTCTTC. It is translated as CASSLVGGNEQFF.

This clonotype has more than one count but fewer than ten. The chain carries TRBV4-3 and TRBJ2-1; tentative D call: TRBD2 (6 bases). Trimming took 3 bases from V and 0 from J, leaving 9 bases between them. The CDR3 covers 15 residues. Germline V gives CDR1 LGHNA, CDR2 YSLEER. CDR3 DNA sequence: TGCGCCAGCAGCCACGTGGGGGGCTCCTACAATGAGCAGTTCTTC. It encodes CASSHVGGSYNEQFF.

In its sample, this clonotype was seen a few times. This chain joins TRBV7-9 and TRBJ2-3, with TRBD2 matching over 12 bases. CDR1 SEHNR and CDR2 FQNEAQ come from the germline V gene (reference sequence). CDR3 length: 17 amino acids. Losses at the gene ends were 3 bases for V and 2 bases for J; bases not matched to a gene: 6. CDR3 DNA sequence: TGTGCCAGCAGCTTTGGGACTAGCGGGCGCCACACAGATACGCAGTATTTT. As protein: CASSFGTSGRHTDTQYF.

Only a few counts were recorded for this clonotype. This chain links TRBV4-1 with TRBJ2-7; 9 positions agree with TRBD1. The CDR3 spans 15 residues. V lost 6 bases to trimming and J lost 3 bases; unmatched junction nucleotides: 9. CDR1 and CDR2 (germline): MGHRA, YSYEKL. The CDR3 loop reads CASSPGTGTVYEQYF. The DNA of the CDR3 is TGCGCCAGCAGTCCCGGGACAGGGACAGTCTACGAGCAGTACTTC.

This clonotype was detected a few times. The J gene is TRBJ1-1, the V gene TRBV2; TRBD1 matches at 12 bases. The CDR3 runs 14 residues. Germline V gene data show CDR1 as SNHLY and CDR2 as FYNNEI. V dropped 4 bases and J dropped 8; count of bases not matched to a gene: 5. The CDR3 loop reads CASSGGQGATEAFF. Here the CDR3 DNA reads TGTGCCAGCAGTGGGGGACAGGGGGCCACGGAAGCTTTCTTT.

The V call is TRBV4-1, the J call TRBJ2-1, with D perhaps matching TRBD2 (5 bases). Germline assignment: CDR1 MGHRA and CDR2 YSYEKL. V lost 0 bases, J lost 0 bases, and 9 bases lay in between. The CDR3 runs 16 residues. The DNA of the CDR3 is TGCGCCAGCAGCCAAGATATGGGAGTCTCCTACAATGAGCAGTTCTTC. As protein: CASSQDMGVSYNEQFF.

CDR3 sequence (DNA): TGTGCCAGCACCCCTGTCGACAGCTCCTACAATGAGCAGTTCTTC. It is translated as CASTPVDSSYNEQFF. The chain is built from TRBV5-5 and TRBJ2-1, with D tentatively TRBD1 (5 bases). This CDR3 is 15 amino acids long. Germline V gives CDR1 SGHKS, CDR2 YYEKEE (reference sequence). The V end lost 6 bases, the J end lost 0 bases, and 13 bases lay between the germline ends.

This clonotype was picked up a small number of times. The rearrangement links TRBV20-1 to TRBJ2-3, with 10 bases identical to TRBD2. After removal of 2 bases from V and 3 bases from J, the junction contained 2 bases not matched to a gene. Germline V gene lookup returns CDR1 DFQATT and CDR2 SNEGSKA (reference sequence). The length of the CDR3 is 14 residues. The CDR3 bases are TGCAGTGCTAGAAGCGGGGGGGCAACAGATACGCAGTATTTT. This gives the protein CSARSGGATDTQYF.

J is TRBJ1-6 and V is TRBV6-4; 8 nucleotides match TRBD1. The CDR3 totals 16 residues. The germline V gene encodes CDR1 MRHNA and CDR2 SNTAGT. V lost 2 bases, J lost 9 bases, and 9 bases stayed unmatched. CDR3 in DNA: TGTGCCAGCAGTGACCAGGTCGGCAGGGGGCGTTCACCCCTCCACTTT. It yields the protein CASSDQVGRGRSPLHF.

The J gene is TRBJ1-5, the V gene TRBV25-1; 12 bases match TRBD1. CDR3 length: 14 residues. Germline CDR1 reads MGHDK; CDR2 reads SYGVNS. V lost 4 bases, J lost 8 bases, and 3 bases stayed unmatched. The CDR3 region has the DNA TGTGCCAGCAGTGCGGGACAGGGGGCTGAGCCCCAGCATTTT. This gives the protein CASSAGQGAEPQHF.

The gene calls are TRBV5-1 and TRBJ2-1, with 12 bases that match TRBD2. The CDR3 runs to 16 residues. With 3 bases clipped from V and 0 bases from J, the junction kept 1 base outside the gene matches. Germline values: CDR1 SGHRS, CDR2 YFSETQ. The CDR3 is CASSSSGGGSYNEQFF. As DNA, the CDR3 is TGCGCCAGCAGCTCTAGCGGGGGGGGCTCCTACAATGAGCAGTTCTTC. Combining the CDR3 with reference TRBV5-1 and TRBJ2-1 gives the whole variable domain KAGVTQTPRYLIKTRGQQVTLSCSPISGHRSVSWYQQTPGQGLQFLFEYFSETQRNKGNFPGRFSGRQFSNSRSEMNVSTLELGDSALYLCASSSSGGGSYNEQFFGPGTRLTVL.

The CDR3 DNA reads TGCAGCGTTGTGGGGGCAGGAGTGAACACTGAAGCTTTCTTT. It translates to CSVVGAGVNTEAFF. The rearrangement links TRBV29-1 to TRBJ1-1; maybe TRBD1 (6 bases). The CDR3 extends over 14 amino acids. Trimming cost V 4 bases and J 0 bases, with 12 bases left between them. Germline-derived CDR1 and CDR2 are SQVTM and ANQGSEA.